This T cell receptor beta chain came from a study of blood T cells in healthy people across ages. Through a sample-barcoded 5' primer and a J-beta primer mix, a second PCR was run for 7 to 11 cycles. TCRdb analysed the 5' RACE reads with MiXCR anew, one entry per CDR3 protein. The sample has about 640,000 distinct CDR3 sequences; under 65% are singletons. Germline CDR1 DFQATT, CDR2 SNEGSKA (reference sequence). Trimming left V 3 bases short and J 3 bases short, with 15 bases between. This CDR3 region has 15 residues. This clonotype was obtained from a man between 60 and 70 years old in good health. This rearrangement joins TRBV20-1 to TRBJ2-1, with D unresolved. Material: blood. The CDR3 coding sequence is TGCAGTGCTAGTGCAGTTAACATAGACTACAATGAGCAGTTCTTC. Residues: CSASAVNIDYNEQFF.